This T cell receptor (beta chain) was observed in a study of yellow fever vaccine responses in identical twins. This clonotype has just a few counts. Its specificity is not known. The study's findings and limits: Reportedly, the T cell response mounted by twins to vaccine seemed partly convergent, partly personalized.

The J segment lost 10 bases and the V segment lost 8 bases, leaving 8 bases of the junction unmatched. The CDR3 covers 13 residues. Germline CDR1 reads SNHLY; CDR2 reads FYNNEI. TCRdb redid the calling of the RT-PCR reads with MiXCR, one entry per CDR3 protein. The data hold 30,000 to 40,000 distinct CDR3 sequences, with about 63% observed a single time. The specimen was T cells from blood (PBMCs), unsorted or a sorted subset (not recorded which), collected before or after yellow fever vaccination (not recorded which). This chain uses TRBV2 with TRBJ1-6, with 7 bases lining up with TRBD1. This TCR came from a woman in her late teens or twenties who received the yellow fever vaccine. DNA for the CDR3: TGTGCCAGCCAACAGGGGAGGGGCTCACCCCTCCACTTT. Its protein product is CASQQGRGSPLHF. Combining the CDR3 with reference TRBV2 and TRBJ1-6 gives the whole variable domain EPEVTQTPSHQVTQMGQEVILRCVPISNHLYFYWYRQILGQKVEFLVSFYNNEISEKSEIFDDQFSVERPDGSNFTLKIRSTKLEDSAMYFCASQQGRGSPLHFGNGTRLTVT.